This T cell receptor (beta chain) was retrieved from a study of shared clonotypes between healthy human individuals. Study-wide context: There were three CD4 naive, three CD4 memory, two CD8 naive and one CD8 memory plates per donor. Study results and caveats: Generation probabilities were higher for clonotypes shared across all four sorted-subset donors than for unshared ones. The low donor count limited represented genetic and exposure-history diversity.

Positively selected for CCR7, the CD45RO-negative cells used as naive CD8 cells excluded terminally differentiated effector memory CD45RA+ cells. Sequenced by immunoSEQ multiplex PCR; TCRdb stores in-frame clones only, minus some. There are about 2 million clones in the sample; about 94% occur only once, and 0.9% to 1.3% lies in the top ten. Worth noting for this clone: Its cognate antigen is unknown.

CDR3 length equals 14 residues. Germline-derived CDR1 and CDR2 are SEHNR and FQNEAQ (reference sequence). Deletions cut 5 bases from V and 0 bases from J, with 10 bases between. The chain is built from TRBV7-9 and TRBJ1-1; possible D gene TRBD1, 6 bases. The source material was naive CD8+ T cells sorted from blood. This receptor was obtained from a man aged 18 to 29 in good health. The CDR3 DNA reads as TGTGCCAGCAGCCAAACAGGGCTGAACACTGAAGCTTTCTTT. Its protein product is CASSQTGLNTEAFF.